One and the same sample provided the 24 T cell receptor beta chains below, sequenced in a study of blood T cell repertoires in COVID-19. TCRdb's table, derived via immunoSEQ multiplex PCR, lists solely in-frame clones and lacks some. The table has about 130,000 clones, approximately 84% seen once. The material sequenced was peripheral blood. The receptor set was obtained from a woman between 50 and 59 years old who had recovered from COVID-19.

The genes are TRBV3-1 (or the pseudogene TRBV3-2) and TRBJ2-1; D is perhaps TRBD2 (5 bases). Germline assignment: CDR1 LGHDT and CDR2 YNNKEL (reference sequence). The V end was cut by 0 bases, the J end by 8 bases, with 8 bases between. The CDR3 loop spans 13 amino acids. CDR3 nucleotides: TGTGCCAGCAGCCAAGATTCCGGGGATGAGCAGTTCTTC. Protein: CASSQDSGDEQFF.

The rearrangement links TRBV6-1 to TRBJ2-5, with 13 nucleotides matching TRBD2. V shed 1 base, J shed 6 bases, and the junction held 2 bases outside the gene matches. The CDR3 consists of 15 residues. Per the germline V gene, CDR1 is MNHNS and CDR2 is SASEGT. This CDR3 is CASSEGGLAGKTQYF. CDR3 sequence (DNA): TGTGCCAGCAGTGAAGGGGGACTAGCGGGGAAGACCCAGTACTTC.

V and J are TRBV5-6 and TRBJ2-1; TRBD2 might be the D (5 bases). The V gene lost 4 bases and the J gene lost 4 bases, with 12 bases spanning the gap. Germline CDR1 and CDR2: SGHDT and YYEEEE. This CDR3 region has 14 residues. The CDR3: CASSPADPYNEQFF. The CDR3 region has the DNA TGTGCCAGCAGCCCAGCGGATCCATACAATGAGCAGTTCTTC. The entire variable domain, with the rest obtained from reference TRBV5-6 and TRBJ2-1, is as follows: DAGVTQSPTHLIKTRGQQVTLRCSPKSGHDTVSWYQQALGQGPQFIFQYYEEEERQRGNFPDRFSGHQFPNYSSELNVNALLLGDSALYLCASSPADPYNEQFFGPGTRLTVL.

On this clone: Germline and junction disagree at one end, which may indicate a read error. The V and J genes are TRBV6-1 and TRBJ1-2; 8 bases line up with TRBD1. CDR3 length: 13 amino acids. Germline CDR1 reads MNHNS; CDR2 reads SASEGT. CDR3 loop: CASREDRGYGYTF. The CDR3 DNA sequence: TGTGCCAGCAGGGAAGACAGGGGCTATGGCTACACCTTC.

CDR3 sequence: CASSEGATLHF. CDR3 DNA: TGTGCCAGCAGTGAGGGGGCGACCCTCCACTTT. The V gene is TRBV2, the J gene TRBJ1-6, with TRBD1 as a possible D gene (6 bases). The ends were cut back, 3 bases at V and 14 bases at J, with 8 bases in the middle. Germline V gene sequence: CDR1 SNHLY, CDR2 FYNNEI. CDR3 size: 11 residues.

The CDR3: CASSLGAGADTQYF. The CDR3 DNA reads TGCGCCAGCAGCTTGGGGGCAGGGGCAGATACGCAGTATTTT. The rearrangement links TRBV5-1 to TRBJ2-3; tentatively, D is TRBD1 (6 bases). V lost 0 bases to trimming and J lost 4 bases, with 9 bases between them. The CDR3 length is 14 residues. Germline assignment: CDR1 SGHRS and CDR2 YFSETQ.

The rearrangement links TRBV2 to TRBJ1-4; TRBD1 is a possible D gene (6 bases). Trimming removed 5 bases at V and 8 bases at J, with 15 bases between. The CDR3 contains 14 residues. Germline V lookup: CDR1 SNHLY, CDR2 FYNNEI. The CDR3 sequence: CASSLQGHEEKLFF. In DNA form, the CDR3 reads TGTGCCAGCAGTCTTCAGGGGCATGAGGAAAAACTGTTTTTT.

The chain uses TRBV28 and TRBJ2-3; 8 nucleotides match TRBD1. Trimming took 2 bases from V and 3 from J; bases not matched to a gene: 4. The V gene's germline CDR1 is MDHEN and CDR2 SYDVKM. The CDR3 consists of 15 residues. The DNA for the CDR3 is TGTGCCAGCAGTTTACGCAGGGGGCGAACAGATACGCAGTATTTT. Translation: CASSLRRGRTDTQYF.

This clone was found once. V gene TRBV19 combines with J gene TRBJ1-1; D is possibly TRBD1 (5 bases). Trimming removed 8 bases at V and 5 bases at J, with 18 bases between. The CDR3 contains 14 residues. Germline values: CDR1 LNHDA, CDR2 SQIVND (reference sequence). CDR3 DNA sequence: TGTGCCAGTGTCAGACCAGGGCTTCGGACTGAAGCTTTCTTT. Its translation is CASVRPGLRTEAFF.

This sequence joins TRBV11-2 and TRBJ2-4; no clear D gene. The ends were cut back, 3 bases at V and 0 bases at J, with 12 bases in the middle. From germline, CDR1 is SGHAT and CDR2 FQNNGV. This CDR3 contains 16 residues. In DNA form, the CDR3 reads TGTGCCAGCAGCTTCCCCGGGTCTCTAGCCAAAAACATTCAGTACTTC. Its translation: CASSFPGSLAKNIQYF. Using reference TRBV11-2 and TRBJ2-4 for the parts outside the CDR3, the full variable domain is EAGVAQSPRYKIIEKRQSVAFWCNPISGHATLYWYQQILGQGPKLLIQFQNNGVVDDSQLPKDRFSAERLKGVDSTLKIQPAKLEDSAVYLCASSFPGSLAKNIQYFGAGTRLSVL.

CDR3 DNA sequence: TGTGCTAGTGGATCCGGGACAGGGTCCTACGAGCAGTACTTC. Its translation: CASGSGTGSYEQYF. J is TRBJ2-7 and V is TRBV12-5, with TRBD1 identical over 9 bases. The CDR3 is made up of 14 amino acids. Germline V gives CDR1 LGHNT, CDR2 FRNRAP. The V segment lost 6 bases and the J segment 1 base; nucleotides outside the gene matches: 4.

The V and J genes are TRBV2 and TRBJ1-6; TRBD1 matches 9 bases. Germline lookup yields CDR1 SNHLY and CDR2 FYNNEI. With 7 bases clipped from V and 7 bases from J, the junction kept 20 bases outside the gene matches. The CDR3 has 19 amino acids. For the CDR3, the DNA is TGTGCCAGCACCCTCCTTGGGACAGGGCGCTTCAGCAGCAATTCACCCCTCCACTTT. Translated: CASTLLGTGRFSSNSPLHF. The variable domain in full, completed from reference TRBV2 and TRBJ1-6, reads EPEVTQTPSHQVTQMGQEVILRCVPISNHLYFYWYRQILGQKVEFLVSFYNNEISEKSEIFDDQFSVERPDGSNFTLKIRSTKLEDSAMYFCASTLLGTGRFSSNSPLHFGNGTRLTVT.

The CDR3 DNA is TGCAGTGCTAGTTGGTCCGGACAGTCTCCCTACATTCAGTACTTC. This gives the protein CSASWSGQSPYIQYF. The chain joins TRBV20-1 to TRBJ2-4, with D possibly TRBD1 on 6 matching bases. This CDR3 region has 15 residues. Trimming pared 3 bases from V and 8 bases from J, leaving 20 bases between. In germline, CDR1 is DFQATT, CDR2 SNEGSKA (reference sequence).

The CDR3 DNA reads as TGTGCCAGCGGGCAGGGGTCCCGGGAGCAGTACTTC. It specifies CASGQGSREQYF. The chain carries TRBV2 and TRBJ2-7; a weak D match, TRBD1 (6 bases). CDR1 is SNHLY, CDR2 FYNNEI, per germline. The CDR3 spans 12 residues. The ends were cut back, 8 bases at V and 7 bases at J, with 15 bases in the middle.

V gene TRBV5-1 combines with J gene TRBJ2-7, with TRBD2 identical over 9 bases. The CDR3 length is 16 residues. Germline V lookup: CDR1 SGHRS, CDR2 YFSETQ. The junction had 9 bases not matched to a gene; V was cut back by 4 bases and J by 1 base. The CDR3: CASSPISGSISYEQYF. DNA of the CDR3: TGCGCCAGCAGCCCGATTAGCGGGAGTATTTCCTACGAGCAGTACTTC.

CDR3 nucleotides: TGTGCCAGCTCACAAAACGGTGGAGCTTTCTTT. It yields the protein CASSQNGGAFF. This sequence joins TRBV18 and TRBJ1-1; D is unclear. Germline CDR1 is KGHSH and CDR2 is LQKENI. V was shortened by 4 bases and J by 10 bases, with 10 bases between the two germline ends. This CDR3 spans 11 amino acids.

The rearrangement joins TRBV29-1 to TRBJ1-4; D unclear. The V and J ends lost 0 bases and 7 bases respectively, with 12 bases between them. Looked up from germline, CDR1 is SQVTM and CDR2 is ANQGSEA. The CDR3 length is 14 residues. CDR3 protein: CSVEDLGSLEKLFF. The CDR3 nucleotides read TGCAGCGTTGAAGATCTCGGGTCCCTTGAAAAACTGTTTTTT.

V gene TRBV5-1 combines with J gene TRBJ2-7, with D possibly TRBD1 on 6 matching bases. Trimming cost V 0 bases and J 2 bases, with 12 bases left between them. The CDR3 runs to 15 residues. Germline CDR1 SGHRS, CDR2 YFSETQ. CDR3 nucleotides: TGCGCCAGCAGCTTGGCAGGGGCCCTCACCTACGAGCAGTACTTC. The encoded protein is CASSLAGALTYEQYF.

This chain links TRBV11-3 with TRBJ2-7, with 9 bases identical to TRBD2. CDR1 is SGHNT, CDR2 YENEEA, per germline. Trimming at V came to 3 bases and at J to 6 bases, leaving 9 bases not matched to a gene. The CDR3 runs to 15 residues. CDR3 region: CASSFTSGAGGEQYF. CDR3 nucleotides: TGTGCCAGCAGCTTTACTAGCGGAGCGGGGGGCGAGCAGTACTTC.

This sequence joins TRBV18 and TRBJ2-5; 11 bases align to TRBD2. Germline V gene data show CDR1 as KGHSH and CDR2 as LQKENI. The CDR3 contains 17 residues. The V and J ends lost 4 bases and 2 bases, in that order; junction bases with no gene match: 9. The CDR3 loop reads CASSLFEGLAVQETQYF. The CDR3, as DNA: TGTGCCAGCTCACTTTTCGAGGGACTAGCGGTACAAGAGACCCAGTACTTC.

The gene calls are TRBV30 and TRBJ1-5; D is uncertain. V shed 0 bases and J shed 0 bases, with 3 bases lying between them. The CDR3 loop spans 13 amino acids. The germline gives CDR1 GTSNPN, CDR2 SVGIG (reference sequence). CDR3 in amino acids: CAWSVYSNQPQHF. In DNA, the CDR3 is TGTGCCTGGAGTGTATATAGCAATCAGCCCCAGCATTTT.

This chain links TRBV7-2 with TRBJ2-7; D not certain. Germline lookup yields CDR1 SGHTA and CDR2 FQGNSA. This CDR3 spans 14 amino acids. The V end lost 2 bases, the J end lost 0 bases, and 8 bases lay between the germline ends. CDR3 region: CASSLLRSSYEQYF. The CDR3 region has the DNA TGTGCCAGCAGCTTATTACGCAGCTCCTACGAGCAGTACTTC.

This clone occurred once. This sequence joins TRBV5-6 and TRBJ2-7, with 8 bases that match TRBD2. This CDR3 has 14 amino acids. The trim removed 4 bases at V and 3 bases at J, leaving 6 bases unmatched. Looked up from germline, CDR1 is SGHDT and CDR2 is YYEEEE. The CDR3 DNA follows: TGTGCCAGCAGCGCCGGACTAGCAGTCTACGAGCAGTACTTC. Encoded protein: CASSAGLAVYEQYF.

The V and J genes are TRBV27 and TRBJ2-1; D is unresolved. Germline V gene lookup returns CDR1 MNHEY and CDR2 SMNVEV (reference sequence). The length of the CDR3 is 11 residues. The V end lost 5 bases, the J end lost 4 bases, and 3 bases lay between the germline ends. The CDR3 nucleotides are TGTGCCAGCAGTCGGTACAATGAGCAGTTCTTC. It specifies CASSRYNEQFF.